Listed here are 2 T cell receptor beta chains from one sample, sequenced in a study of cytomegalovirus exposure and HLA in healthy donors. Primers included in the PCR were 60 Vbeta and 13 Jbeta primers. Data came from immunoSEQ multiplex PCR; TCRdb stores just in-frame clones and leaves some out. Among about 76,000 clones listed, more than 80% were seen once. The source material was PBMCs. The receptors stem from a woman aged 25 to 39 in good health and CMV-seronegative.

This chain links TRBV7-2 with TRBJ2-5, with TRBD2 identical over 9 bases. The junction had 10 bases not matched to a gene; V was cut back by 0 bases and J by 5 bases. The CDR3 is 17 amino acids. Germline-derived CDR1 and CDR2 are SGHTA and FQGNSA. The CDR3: CASSLALGAGGKETQYF. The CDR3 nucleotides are TGTGCCAGCAGCTTAGCGCTGGGGGCGGGGGGGAAGGAGACCCAGTACTTC.

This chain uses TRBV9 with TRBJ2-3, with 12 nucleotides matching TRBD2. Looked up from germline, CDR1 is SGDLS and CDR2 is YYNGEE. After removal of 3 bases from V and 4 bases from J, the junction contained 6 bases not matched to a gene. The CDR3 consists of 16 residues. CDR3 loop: CASSDGLAGWPDTQYF. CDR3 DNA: TGTGCCAGCAGCGACGGACTAGCGGGATGGCCAGATACGCAGTATTTT.